One sample yielded the 4 T cell receptor beta chains listed below, sequenced in a study of blood T cell repertoires in COVID-19. Here immunoSEQ multiplex PCR was the method, and the copy in TCRdb shows in-frame clones only, minus some. Of 200,000 to 250,000 clones in the sample, roughly 84% were seen once. Sequenced: peripheral blood. The receptors were sampled from a woman of 80 years or more with acute or convalescent COVID-19.

CDR3 loop: CASSLRGHTVPYTEAFF. CDR3 DNA: TGTGCCAGCAGCTTAAGGGGCCACACAGTTCCCTACACTGAAGCTTTCTTT. J is TRBJ1-1 and V is TRBV7-9, with D tentatively TRBD1 (5 bases). From germline, CDR1 is SEHNR and CDR2 FQNEAQ (reference sequence). The CDR3 extends over 17 amino acids. V gave up 2 bases and J gave up 3 bases, with 19 bases separating them.

This rearrangement joins TRBV2 to TRBJ2-5, with D possibly being TRBD1 (6 bases). This CDR3 region has 13 residues. CDR1 SNHLY and CDR2 FYNNEI come from the germline V gene. Trimming removed 5 bases from V and 5 bases from J, with 12 bases in between. CDR3 sequence reads: CASSLQGWETQYF. DNA for the CDR3: TGTGCCAGCAGTCTACAGGGTTGGGAGACCCAGTACTTC.

This clone was found a few times. The rearrangement uses TRBV6-2 or TRBV6-3 and TRBJ1-1; D not certain. CDR1 and CDR2 (germline): MNHEY, SVGEGT. This CDR3 is 14 amino acids long. V dropped 2 bases and J dropped 0 bases, with 7 bases sitting between them. CDR3 bases: TGTGCCAGCAGTTACCAGTGGCTGAACACTGAAGCTTTCTTT. Amino acids: CASSYQWLNTEAFF.

V is TRBV19 and J is TRBJ2-7; tentative D call: TRBD1 (6 bases). The CDR3 sequence is 17 residues long. Germline CDR1 and CDR2: LNHDA and SQIVND (reference sequence). V was clipped by 1 base and J by 0 bases, with 16 bases between them. The DNA for the CDR3 is TGTGCCAGTAGTATAGCTTCAGGGGCGCCCCACTCCTACGAGCAGTACTTC. Protein: CASSIASGAPHSYEQYF.